Below, 2 T cell receptor beta chains from the same sample are listed, as sequenced in a study of tumor-infiltrating lymphocytes in oesophageal squamous cell carcinoma. TCRdb fed the PCR reads into MiXCR, producing one record per CDR3 protein. The data contain just over 20,000 distinct CDR3 sequences, 36% of them seen just once; the ten biggest clones take up around 10%. Input material: esophageal tumor tissue. The receptor source for this set is a male donor with esophageal squamous cell carcinoma.

This clonotype was counted at least ten times. The chain recombines TRBV6-1 with TRBJ2-5; 8 bases map to TRBD1. The CDR3 totals 14 residues. From germline, CDR1 is MNHNS and CDR2 SASEGT. The ends lost 3 bases at V and 5 bases at J; junction bases unmatched: 5. The CDR3 spells CASSETGVGETQYF. Here the CDR3 DNA reads TGTGCCAGCAGTGAGACAGGGGTAGGGGAGACCCAGTACTTC.

This clonotype was seen a handful of times. The chain has TRBV6-1 and TRBJ1-4; 9 bases align to TRBD1. CDR1 MNHNS and CDR2 SASEGT come from the germline V gene. Trimming removed 6 bases from V and 6 bases from J; junction bases left unmatched: 8. The CDR3 has 15 residues. The DNA for the CDR3 is TGTGCCAGCAGAAAAGTTGGGACAGGGTATGAAAAACTGTTTTTT. This translates into CASRKVGTGYEKLFF.